This T cell receptor beta chain came from a study of technical replicates of blood from several donors. Assay: immunoSEQ multiplex PCR; the TCRdb copy retains only in-frame clones and omits some. The sample yields more than 9,500 clones, 85% to 95% seen once. Germline V gene lookup returns CDR1 MGHDK and CDR2 SYGVNS. The CDR3 loop spans 17 amino acids. Trimming took off 6 bases at V and 5 bases at J, with 22 bases between the two ends. The receptor was derived from a human donor in good health. The chain has TRBV25-1 and TRBJ2-2; D is unresolved. Sample: PBMCs. CDR3 coding DNA: TGTGCCAGCAGCCCCTTAACTCCGTCCCCACAGACCGGGGAGCTGTTTTTT. This sequence encodes CASSPLTPSPQTGELFF.